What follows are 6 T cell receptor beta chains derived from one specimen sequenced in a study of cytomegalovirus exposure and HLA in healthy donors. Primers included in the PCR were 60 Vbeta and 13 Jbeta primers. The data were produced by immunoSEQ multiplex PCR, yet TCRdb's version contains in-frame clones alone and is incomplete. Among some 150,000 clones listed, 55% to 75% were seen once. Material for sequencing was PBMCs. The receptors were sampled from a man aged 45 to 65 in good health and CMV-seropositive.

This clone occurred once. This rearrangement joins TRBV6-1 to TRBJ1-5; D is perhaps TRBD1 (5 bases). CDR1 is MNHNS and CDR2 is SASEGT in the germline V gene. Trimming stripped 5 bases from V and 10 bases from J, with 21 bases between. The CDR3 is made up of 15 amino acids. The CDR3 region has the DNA TGTGCCAGCAGTTTGCTGGGGGGTACGGAAAGCCCCCAGCATTTT. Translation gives CASSLLGGTESPQHF.

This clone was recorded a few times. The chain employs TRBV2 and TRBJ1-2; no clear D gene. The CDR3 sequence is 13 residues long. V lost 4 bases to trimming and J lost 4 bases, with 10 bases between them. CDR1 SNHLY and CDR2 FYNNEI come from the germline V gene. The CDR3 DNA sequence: TGTGCCAGCAGTGTCAAACGGGGCTATGGCTACACCTTC. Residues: CASSVKRGYGYTF.

The CDR3 sequence is CSVKGALAGVGSTQYF. DNA for the CDR3: TGCAGCGTCAAAGGTGCTCTAGCGGGAGTGGGTAGCACGCAGTATTTT. The chain is built from TRBV29-1 and TRBJ2-3; 10 nucleotides line up with TRBD2. In germline, CDR1 is SQVTM, CDR2 ANQGSEA. CDR3 length: 16 residues. The junction had 18 bases not matched to a gene; V was cut back by 6 bases and J by 9 bases.

The CDR3 DNA is TGTGCCAGCAGTTCATTGAGAGGGACTGAAGCTTTCTTT. The encoded protein is CASSSLRGTEAFF. The chain couples TRBV6-5 to TRBJ1-1; D not resolved. V was trimmed by 4 bases and J by 5 bases, leaving 11 bases between them. Germline loops: CDR1 MNHEY, CDR2 SVGAGI. This CDR3 is 13 amino acids long.

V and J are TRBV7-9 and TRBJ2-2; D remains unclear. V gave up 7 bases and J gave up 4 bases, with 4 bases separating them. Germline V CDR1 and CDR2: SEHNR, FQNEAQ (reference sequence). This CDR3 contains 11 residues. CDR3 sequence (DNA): TGTGCCAGCACCTCCACCGGGGAGCTGTTTTTT. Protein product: CASTSTGELFF.

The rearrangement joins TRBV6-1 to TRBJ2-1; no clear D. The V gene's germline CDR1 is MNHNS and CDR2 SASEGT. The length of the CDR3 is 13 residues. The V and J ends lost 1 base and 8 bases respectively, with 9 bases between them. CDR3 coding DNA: TGTGCCAGCAGTGAAGAAAGAAGCGATGAGCAGTTCTTC. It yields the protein CASSEERSDEQFF.